The 14 T cell receptor beta chains below were found in one sample sequenced in a study of CD4 T cells in relation to SARS-CoV-2 and coronaviruses. No antigens are known for them. Some clones are missing from TCRdb's copy, which holds only in-frame ones; the method was immunoSEQ multiplex PCR. The sample records roughly 38,000 clones, over 75% being singletons. Material for sequencing was naive CD4+ T cells from PBMCs, cultured in vitro. As to subset: naive CD4+ T cells isolated by negative enrichment. Receptor source: an adult with COVID-19.

The genes are TRBV5-1 and TRBJ2-2; 7 nucleotides agree with TRBD2. Germline V gene sequence: CDR1 SGHRS, CDR2 YFSETQ. The CDR3 spans 17 residues. Trimming at V came to 0 bases and at J to 7 bases, leaving 12 bases not matched to a gene. CDR3 amino acids: CASSLGRLREIGGELFF. Here the CDR3 DNA reads TGCGCCAGCAGCTTGGGACGACTGCGGGAGATAGGCGGGGAGCTGTTTTTT. The variable domain in full, with the rest retrieved from reference TRBV5-1 and TRBJ2-2, is KAGVTQTPRYLIKTRGQQVTLSCSPISGHRSVSWYQQTPGQGLQFLFEYFSETQRNKGNFPGRFSGRQFSNSRSEMNVSTLELGDSALYLCASSLGRLREIGGELFFGEGSRLTVL.

The rearrangement links TRBV6-2 or TRBV6-3 to TRBJ1-6; no clear D. V was shortened by 3 bases and J by 8 bases, with 14 bases between the two germline ends. Per the germline V gene, CDR1 is MNHEY and CDR2 is SVGEGT. This CDR3 has 15 amino acids. The CDR3 protein is CASSYPGRPHSPLHF. CDR3 nucleotides: TGTGCCAGCAGTTATCCCGGACGGCCACATTCACCCCTCCACTTT.

V and J are TRBV7-9 and TRBJ2-5; 7 bases map to TRBD1. V dropped 4 bases and J dropped 5; count of bases not matched to a gene: 7. Germline values: CDR1 SEHNR, CDR2 FQNEAQ (reference sequence). The CDR3 is 14 residues long. CDR3 sequence: CASSYEGAGETQYF. CDR3 sequence (DNA): TGTGCCAGCAGCTACGAGGGGGCCGGGGAGACCCAGTACTTC.

The chain employs TRBV7-2 and TRBJ2-1, with 7 bases fitting TRBD2. The junction had 13 bases not matched to a gene; V was cut back by 5 bases and J by 0 bases. The V gene's germline CDR1 is SGHTA and CDR2 FQGNSA. The CDR3 covers 18 residues. As DNA, the CDR3 is TGTGCCAGCAGCCGTCCTCAACTGGGGGGGAGCTCCTACAATGAGCAGTTCTTC. This sequence encodes CASSRPQLGGSSYNEQFF.

The J gene is TRBJ2-5, the V gene TRBV7-2; the match to TRBD2 covers 9 bases. Germline V gene lookup returns CDR1 SGHTA and CDR2 FQGNSA. Trimming took 1 base from V and 4 from J; bases not matched to a gene: 1. This CDR3 is 14 amino acids long. CDR3 nucleotides: TGTGCCAGCAGCTTAGTACTAGCGGGAGAGACCCAGTACTTC. This translates into CASSLVLAGETQYF.

The V call is TRBV3-1 (or the pseudogene TRBV3-2), the J call TRBJ2-2; TRBD2 aligns across 8 bases. There are 17 residues in the CDR3. Germline CDR1 and CDR2: LGHDT and YNNKEL (reference sequence). Unmatched junction bases numbered 8, after V lost 3 bases and J lost 2 bases. CDR3: CASSHRRTSLNTGELFF. For the CDR3, the DNA is TGTGCCAGCAGCCATCGACGGACTAGCCTAAACACCGGGGAGCTGTTTTTT.

The V gene is TRBV30, the J gene TRBJ1-4; 7 bases fit TRBD1. This CDR3 comprises 14 residues. V was pared by 0 bases and J by 7 bases, with 5 bases of the junction left unmatched. CDR1 and CDR2 (germline): GTSNPN, SVGIG (reference sequence). CDR3 sequence: CAWSVEGGGEKLFF. The CDR3 nucleotides read TGTGCCTGGAGTGTAGAAGGGGGCGGTGAAAAACTGTTTTTT.

The V gene is TRBV24-1, the J gene TRBJ2-2, with TRBD2 matching over 7 bases. The germline gives CDR1 KGHDR, CDR2 SFDVKD. The CDR3 runs to 18 residues. V lost 3 bases and J lost 1; bases outside the gene matches: 10. CDR3 coding DNA: TGTGCCACCAGTGATCAAAAATGGGGGAGGGGGAACACCGGGGAGCTGTTTTTT. Residues: CATSDQKWGRGNTGELFF.

The chain is built from TRBV29-1 and TRBJ2-7; TRBD1 might be the D (6 bases). Deletions cut 6 bases from V and 3 bases from J, with 12 bases between. Germline V gives CDR1 SQVTM, CDR2 ANQGSEA. The CDR3 extends over 12 amino acids. The CDR3 is CSVTGTNYEQYF. The CDR3 DNA sequence: TGCAGCGTCACCGGGACAAACTACGAGCAGTACTTC.

This chain joins TRBV7-2 and TRBJ2-1; D is perhaps TRBD1 (6 bases). V lost 5 bases and J lost 2, with 13 bases in between. CDR3 size: 15 residues. CDR1 is SGHTA, CDR2 FQGNSA, per germline. The CDR3 loop reads CASSDGTTTYNEQFF. The CDR3 bases are TGTGCCAGCAGCGACGGGACAACGACCTACAATGAGCAGTTCTTC.

The chain employs TRBV12-3 or TRBV12-4 and TRBJ2-7, with TRBD1 matching over 7 bases. V shed 3 bases, J shed 6 bases, and the junction held 5 bases outside the gene matches. The length of the CDR3 is 13 residues. CDR3 sequence (DNA): TGTGCCAGCAGTTTTTACAGGGGACGCGAGCAGTACTTC. Residues: CASSFYRGREQYF.

The V and J genes are TRBV12-3 or TRBV12-4 and TRBJ2-7; TRBD2 is a possible D gene (6 bases). The CDR3 is 13 residues long. V dropped 6 bases and J dropped 3 bases, with 12 bases sitting between them. The CDR3 protein is CASRPGLYYEQYF. CDR3 coding DNA: TGTGCCAGCAGACCGGGACTCTACTACGAGCAGTACTTC.

This chain uses TRBV7-3 with TRBJ2-3, with 8 bases matching TRBD2. Germline assignment: CDR1 SGHTA and CDR2 FQGTGA. The ends lost 4 bases at V and 3 bases at J; junction bases unmatched: 3. CDR3 length equals 14 residues. This chain's CDR3 is CASSSIAGTDTQYF. In DNA, the CDR3 is TGTGCCAGCAGCTCCATAGCGGGAACAGATACGCAGTATTTT.

The chain combines TRBV3-1 (or the pseudogene TRBV3-2) with TRBJ2-7, with 10 bases matching TRBD2. Germline-derived CDR1 and CDR2 are LGHDT and YNNKEL (reference sequence). This CDR3 is built from 13 residues. V dropped 4 bases and J dropped 5; count of bases not matched to a gene: 2. CDR3 residues: CASSLAGGNEQYF. The CDR3 nucleotides are TGTGCCAGCAGCCTAGCGGGAGGTAACGAGCAGTACTTC.